The T cell receptor beta chain described here comes from a study of response to subunit inactivated influenza vaccine. TCRdb passed the RT-PCR reads through MiXCR, listing each CDR3 protein once. The table lists about 240,000 distinct CDR3 sequences, about 12% of them singletons. A remark on this clonotype: The antigen is not known.

Study conclusions and caveats: It was suggested by the authors that few new T cells are recruited by each seasonal influenza vaccination.

From germline, CDR1 is MDHEN and CDR2 SYDVKM. The ends lost 8 bases at V and 7 bases at J; junction bases unmatched: 18. The CDR3 length is 17 residues. The source of this sequence is a man aged 50 to 59 who received an inactivated influenza vaccine. This chain connects TRBV28 to TRBJ2-5, with 11 bases identical to TRBD2. Sequencing was performed on non-naive T cells sorted from PBMCs, taken 14 to 15 days before vaccination. The CDR3 DNA reads TGTGCCAGCCCTCCGGAAACTAGCGGGGGCACCGCGGGGACCCAGTACTTC. Translated, it gives CASPPETSGGTAGTQYF. Based on the CDR3 plus reference TRBV28 and TRBJ2-5, the full variable domain is DVKVTQSSRYLVKRTGEKVFLECVQDMDHENMFWYRQDPGLGLRLIYFSYDVKMKEKGDIPEGYSVSREKKERFSLILESASTNQTSMYLCASPPETSGGTAGTQYFGPGTRLLVL.